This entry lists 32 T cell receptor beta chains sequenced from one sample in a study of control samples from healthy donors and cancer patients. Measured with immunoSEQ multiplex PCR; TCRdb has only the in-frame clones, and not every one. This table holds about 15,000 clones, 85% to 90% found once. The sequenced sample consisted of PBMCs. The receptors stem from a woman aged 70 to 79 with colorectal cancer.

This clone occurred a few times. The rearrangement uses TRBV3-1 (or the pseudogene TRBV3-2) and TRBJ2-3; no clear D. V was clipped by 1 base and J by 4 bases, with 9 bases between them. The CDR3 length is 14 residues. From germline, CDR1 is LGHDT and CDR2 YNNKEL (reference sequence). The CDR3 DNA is TGTGCCAGCAGCCAAGGGACGTCGGCAGATACGCAGTATTTT. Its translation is CASSQGTSADTQYF.

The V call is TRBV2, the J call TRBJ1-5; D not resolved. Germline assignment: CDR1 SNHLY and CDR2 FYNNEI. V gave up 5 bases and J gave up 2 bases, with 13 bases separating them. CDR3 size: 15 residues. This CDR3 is CASSQTALGNQPQHF. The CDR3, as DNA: TGTGCCAGCAGTCAGACGGCCTTGGGCAATCAGCCCCAGCATTTT.

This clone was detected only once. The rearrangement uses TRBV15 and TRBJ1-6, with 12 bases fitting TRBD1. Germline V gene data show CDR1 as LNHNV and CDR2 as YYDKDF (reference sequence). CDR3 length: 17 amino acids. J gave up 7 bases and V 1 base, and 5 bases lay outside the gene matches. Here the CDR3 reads CATSRGGQGARNSPLHF. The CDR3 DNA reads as TGTGCCACCAGCAGAGGGGGACAGGGGGCGCGGAATTCACCCCTCCACTTT.

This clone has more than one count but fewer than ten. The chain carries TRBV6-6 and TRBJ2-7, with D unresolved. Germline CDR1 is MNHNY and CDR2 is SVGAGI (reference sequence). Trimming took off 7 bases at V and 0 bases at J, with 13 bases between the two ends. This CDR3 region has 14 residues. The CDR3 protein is CASTPEWASYEQYF. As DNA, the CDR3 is TGTGCCAGCACCCCCGAATGGGCCTCCTACGAGCAGTACTTC.

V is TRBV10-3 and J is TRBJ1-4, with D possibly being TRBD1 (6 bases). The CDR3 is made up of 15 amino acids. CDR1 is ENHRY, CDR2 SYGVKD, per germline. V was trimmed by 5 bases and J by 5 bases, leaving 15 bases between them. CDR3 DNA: TGTGCCATCAGTCCGGGCAGGGGAGAGAATGAAAAACTGTTTTTT. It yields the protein CAISPGRGENEKLFF.

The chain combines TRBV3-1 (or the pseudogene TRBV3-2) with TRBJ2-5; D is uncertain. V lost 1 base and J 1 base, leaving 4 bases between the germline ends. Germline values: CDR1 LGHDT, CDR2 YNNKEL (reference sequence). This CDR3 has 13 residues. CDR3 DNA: TGTGCCAGCAGCCAAGGGGGCCAAGAGACCCAGTACTTC. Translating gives CASSQGGQETQYF.

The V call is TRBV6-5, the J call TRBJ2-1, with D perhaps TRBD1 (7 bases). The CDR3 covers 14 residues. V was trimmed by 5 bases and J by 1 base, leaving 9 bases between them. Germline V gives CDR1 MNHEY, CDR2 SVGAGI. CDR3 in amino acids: CASSPGGSYNEQFF. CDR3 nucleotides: TGTGCCAGCAGTCCAGGGGGGTCCTACAATGAGCAGTTCTTC.

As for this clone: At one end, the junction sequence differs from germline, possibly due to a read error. The CDR3 DNA follows: TGTGCCCGCAGTGAAAATGGGGGGAGGGGGACCGGGGAGCTGTTTTTT. It encodes CARSENGGRGTGELFF. The chain couples TRBV6-1 to TRBJ2-2; maybe TRBD2 (7 bases). This CDR3 is 16 amino acids long. Germline CDR1 MNHNS, CDR2 SASEGT.

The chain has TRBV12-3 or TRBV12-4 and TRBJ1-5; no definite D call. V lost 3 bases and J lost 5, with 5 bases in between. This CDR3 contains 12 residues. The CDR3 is CASSFHDQPQHF. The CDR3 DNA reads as TGTGCCAGCAGTTTCCATGATCAGCCCCAGCATTTT.

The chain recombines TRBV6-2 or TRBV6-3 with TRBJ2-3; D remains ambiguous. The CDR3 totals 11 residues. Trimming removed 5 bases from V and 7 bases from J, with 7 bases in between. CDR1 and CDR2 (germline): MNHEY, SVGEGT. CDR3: CASSPSYTQYF. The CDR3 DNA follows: TGTGCCAGCAGTCCAAGTTATACGCAGTATTTT.

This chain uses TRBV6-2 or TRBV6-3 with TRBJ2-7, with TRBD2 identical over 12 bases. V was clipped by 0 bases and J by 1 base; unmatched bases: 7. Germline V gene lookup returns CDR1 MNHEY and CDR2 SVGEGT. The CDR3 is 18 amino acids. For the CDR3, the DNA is TGTGCCAGCAGTTACTCGATACTAGCGGGGGGCCAATCCTACGAGCAGTACTTC. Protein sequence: CASSYSILAGGQSYEQYF.

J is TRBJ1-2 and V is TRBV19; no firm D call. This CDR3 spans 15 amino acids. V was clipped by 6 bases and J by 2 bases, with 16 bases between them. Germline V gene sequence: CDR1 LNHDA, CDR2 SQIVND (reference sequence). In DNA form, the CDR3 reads TGTGCCAGTAGAGGGAGGCCTGCCGTAAACTATGGCTACACCTTC. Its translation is CASRGRPAVNYGYTF.

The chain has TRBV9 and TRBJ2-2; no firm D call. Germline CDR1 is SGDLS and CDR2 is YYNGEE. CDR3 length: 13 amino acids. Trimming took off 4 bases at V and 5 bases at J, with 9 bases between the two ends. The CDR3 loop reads CASSPPVTGELFF. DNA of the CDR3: TGTGCCAGCAGCCCTCCCGTTACCGGGGAGCTGTTTTTT.

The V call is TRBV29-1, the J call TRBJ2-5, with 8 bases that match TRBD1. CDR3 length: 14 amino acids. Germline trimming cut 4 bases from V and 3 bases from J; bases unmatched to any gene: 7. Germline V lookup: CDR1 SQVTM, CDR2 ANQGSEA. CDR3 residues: CSVGIRTGKETQYF. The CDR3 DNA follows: TGCAGCGTTGGGATAAGGACAGGGAAAGAGACCCAGTACTTC.

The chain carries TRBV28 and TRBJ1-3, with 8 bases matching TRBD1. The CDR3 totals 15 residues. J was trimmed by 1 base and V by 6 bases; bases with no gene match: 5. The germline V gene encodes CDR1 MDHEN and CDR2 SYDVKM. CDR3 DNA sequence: TGTGCCAGCAGAGGACAGGGAGAGTCTGGAAACACCATATATTTT. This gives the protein CASRGQGESGNTIYF.

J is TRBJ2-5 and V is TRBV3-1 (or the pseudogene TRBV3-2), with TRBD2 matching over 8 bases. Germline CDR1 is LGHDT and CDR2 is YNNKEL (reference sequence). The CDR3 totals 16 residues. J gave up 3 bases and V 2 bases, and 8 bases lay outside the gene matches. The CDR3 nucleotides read TGTGCCAGCAGCCAAAGGGGCGGGGGGTCGAAAGAGACCCAGTACTTC. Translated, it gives CASSQRGGGSKETQYF.

CDR3 amino acids: CASSQLAGGPGTGELFF. In DNA, the CDR3 is TGTGCCAGCAGCCAACTAGCGGGGGGGCCGGGCACCGGGGAGCTGTTTTTT. This sequence joins TRBV7-2 and TRBJ2-2; 13 bases fit TRBD2. V was clipped by 5 bases and J by 4 bases; unmatched bases: 7. Germline V lookup: CDR1 SGHTA, CDR2 FQGNSA. This CDR3 contains 17 residues.

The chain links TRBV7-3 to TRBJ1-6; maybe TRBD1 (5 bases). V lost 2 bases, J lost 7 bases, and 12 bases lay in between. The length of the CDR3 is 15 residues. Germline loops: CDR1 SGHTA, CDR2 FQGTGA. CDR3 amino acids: CASSLFGGTNSPLHF. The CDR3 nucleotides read TGTGCCAGCAGCTTATTTGGGGGAACCAATTCACCCCTCCACTTT.

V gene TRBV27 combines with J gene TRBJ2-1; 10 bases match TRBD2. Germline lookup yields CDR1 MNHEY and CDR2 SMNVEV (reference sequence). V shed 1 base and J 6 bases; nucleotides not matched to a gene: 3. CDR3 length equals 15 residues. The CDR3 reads CASSLFPSGSNEQFF. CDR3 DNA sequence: TGTGCCAGCAGTTTATTTCCTAGCGGGAGCAATGAGCAGTTCTTC.

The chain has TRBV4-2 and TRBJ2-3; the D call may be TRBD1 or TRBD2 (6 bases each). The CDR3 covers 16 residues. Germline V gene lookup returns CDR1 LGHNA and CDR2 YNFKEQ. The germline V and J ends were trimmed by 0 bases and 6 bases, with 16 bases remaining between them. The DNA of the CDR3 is TGTGCCAGCAGCCAAGATCCCGCGCTAGGGGGGGATACGCAGTATTTT. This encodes CASSQDPALGGDTQYF.

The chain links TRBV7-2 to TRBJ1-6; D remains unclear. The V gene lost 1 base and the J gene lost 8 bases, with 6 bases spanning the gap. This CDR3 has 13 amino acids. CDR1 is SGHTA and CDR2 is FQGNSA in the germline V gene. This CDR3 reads CASSLVRDSPLHF. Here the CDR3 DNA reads TGTGCCAGCAGCTTAGTTAGGGATTCACCCCTCCACTTT.

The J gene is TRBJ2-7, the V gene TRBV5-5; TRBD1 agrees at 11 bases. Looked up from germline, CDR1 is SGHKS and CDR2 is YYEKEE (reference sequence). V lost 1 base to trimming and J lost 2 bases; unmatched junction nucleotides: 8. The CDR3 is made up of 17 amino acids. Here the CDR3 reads CASSLRGTGGSPYEQYF. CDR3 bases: TGTGCCAGCAGCTTGCGCGGGACAGGGGGTTCCCCCTACGAGCAGTACTTC.

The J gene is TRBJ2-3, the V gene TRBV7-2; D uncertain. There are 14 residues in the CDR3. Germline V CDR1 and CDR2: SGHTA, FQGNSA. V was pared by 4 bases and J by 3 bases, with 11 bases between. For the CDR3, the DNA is TGTGCCAGCAGCTGGGGTGGTATTACAGATACGCAGTATTTT. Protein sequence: CASSWGGITDTQYF.

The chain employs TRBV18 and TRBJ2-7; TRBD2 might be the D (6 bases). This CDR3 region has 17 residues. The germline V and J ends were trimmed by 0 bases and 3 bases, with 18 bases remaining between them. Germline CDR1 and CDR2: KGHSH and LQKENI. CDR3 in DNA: TGTGCCAGCTCACCACCGATAGGTCTAGCGCCCCGCTACGAGCAGTACTTC. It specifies CASSPPIGLAPRYEQYF.

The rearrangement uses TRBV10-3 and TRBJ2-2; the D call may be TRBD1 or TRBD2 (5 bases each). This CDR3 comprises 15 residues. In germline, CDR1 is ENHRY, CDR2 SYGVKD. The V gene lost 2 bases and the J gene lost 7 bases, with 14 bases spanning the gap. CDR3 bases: TGTGCCATCAGTGAGGCCAGGGACGGGGTCGGGGAGCTGTTTTTT. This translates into CAISEARDGVGELFF.

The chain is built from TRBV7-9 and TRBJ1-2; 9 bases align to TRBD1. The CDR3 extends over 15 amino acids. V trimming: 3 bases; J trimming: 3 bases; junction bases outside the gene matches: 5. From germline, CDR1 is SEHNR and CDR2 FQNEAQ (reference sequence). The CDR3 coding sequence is TGTGCCAGCAGCTTGGGACAGGGTAATGACTATGGCTACACCTTC. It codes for CASSLGQGNDYGYTF.

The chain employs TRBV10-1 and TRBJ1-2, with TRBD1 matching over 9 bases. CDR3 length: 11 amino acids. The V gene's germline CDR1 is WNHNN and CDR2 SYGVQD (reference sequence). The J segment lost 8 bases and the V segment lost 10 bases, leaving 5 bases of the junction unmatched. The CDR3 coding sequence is TGCGCCAACGACAGGGGGGACGGCTACACCTTC. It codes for CANDRGDGYTF.

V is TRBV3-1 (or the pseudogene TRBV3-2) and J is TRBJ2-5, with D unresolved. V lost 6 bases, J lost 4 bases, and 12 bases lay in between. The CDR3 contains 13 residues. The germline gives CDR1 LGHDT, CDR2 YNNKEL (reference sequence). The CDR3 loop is CASRPSRGETQYF. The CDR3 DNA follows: TGTGCCAGCAGACCCTCCAGAGGAGAGACCCAGTACTTC.

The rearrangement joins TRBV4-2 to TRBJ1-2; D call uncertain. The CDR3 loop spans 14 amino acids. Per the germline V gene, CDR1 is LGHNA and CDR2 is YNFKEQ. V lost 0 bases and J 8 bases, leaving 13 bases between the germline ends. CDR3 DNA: TGTGCCAGCAGCCAAGATTGGAACGGGCTCGGCTACACCTTC. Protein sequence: CASSQDWNGLGYTF.

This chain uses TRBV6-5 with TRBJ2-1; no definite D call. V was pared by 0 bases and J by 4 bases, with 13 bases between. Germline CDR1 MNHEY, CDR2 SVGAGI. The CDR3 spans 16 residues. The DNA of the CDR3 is TGTGCCAGCAGTTACTCGAGTTTAGTCAGGTACAATGAGCAGTTCTTC. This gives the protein CASSYSSLVRYNEQFF.

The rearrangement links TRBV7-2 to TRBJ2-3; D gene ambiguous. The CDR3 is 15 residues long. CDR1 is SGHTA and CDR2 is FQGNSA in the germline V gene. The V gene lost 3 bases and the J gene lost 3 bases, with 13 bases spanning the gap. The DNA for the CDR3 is TGTGCCAGCAGCTTCCTGGGGTTAGATACAGATACGCAGTATTTT. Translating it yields CASSFLGLDTDTQYF.

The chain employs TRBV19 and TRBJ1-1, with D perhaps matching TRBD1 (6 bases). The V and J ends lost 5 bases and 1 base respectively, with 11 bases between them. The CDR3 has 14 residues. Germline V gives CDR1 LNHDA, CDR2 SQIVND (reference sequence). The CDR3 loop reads CASSSRQANTEAFF. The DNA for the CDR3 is TGTGCCAGTAGTTCGAGACAGGCGAACACTGAAGCTTTCTTT.